The source of this T cell receptor beta chain is a study of cytomegalovirus exposure and HLA in healthy donors. Study-level findings and limits: DRB1 showed the most TCR associations and HLA-C the fewest in a later analysis, as rates varied by HLA locus. A list of about 180 TCR beta chains associated with cytomegalovirus was given. Sequencing depth across donors, presence/absence analyses assumed, was roughly uniform. In a later analysis, a genetic analysis reported fewer productive-TCR N-insertions in an Asian-associated ancestry cluster than the cohort average.

Primers included in the PCR were 60 Vbeta and 13 Jbeta primers. The table came from immunoSEQ multiplex PCR; TCRdb's copy has only in-frame clones and leaves some out. The sample consists of 75,000 to 95,000 clones, 80% to 90% of them appearing once. About this clone itself: Its antigen remains unknown.

Germline V lookup: CDR1 SGHRS, CDR2 YFSETQ. The CDR3 runs to 17 residues. The V end was cut by 5 bases, the J end by 4 bases, with 22 bases between. The rearrangement uses TRBV5-1 and TRBJ1-5; D possibly corresponds to TRBD1 (5 bases). The receptor was derived from a woman between 18 and 29 years old in good health and CMV-seropositive. Source material: PBMCs. CDR3 region: CASRPAYEAGRNQPQHF. The CDR3, as DNA: TGCGCCAGCAGACCGGCCTATGAAGCGGGGCGGAATCAGCCCCAGCATTTT.